Shown below are 17 T cell receptor beta chains from a single sample sequenced in a study of OX40 agonist ivuxolimab in advanced cancers. TCRdb's copy holds only in-frame clones and misses some; the assay was immunoSEQ multiplex PCR. The sample has approximately 80,000 clones; around 87% are singletons. The sample was CD4+ or CD8+ T cells sorted from blood, taken in a trial of the OX40 agonist ivuxolimab. Source of these receptors: an adult with an advanced solid tumor such as melanoma, head and neck, liver or kidney cancer.

The rearrangement uses TRBV15 and TRBJ2-7, with 9 bases lining up with TRBD1. Germline V gives CDR1 LNHNV, CDR2 YYDKDF (reference sequence). The CDR3 is made up of 13 amino acids. V lost 8 bases, J lost 1 base, and 3 bases stayed unmatched. CDR3 coding DNA: TGTGCCACCTGGGACAGGGATTCCTACGAGCAGTACTTC. Encoded protein: CATWDRDSYEQYF.

The sample holds a few counts of this clone. The chain links TRBV2 to TRBJ2-7; weak D call: TRBD2 (6 bases). CDR3 length: 15 residues. V was pared by 7 bases and J by 2 bases, with 18 bases between. Germline V gives CDR1 SNHLY, CDR2 FYNNEI. The CDR3 reads CASTRSGLTPYEQYF. CDR3 DNA: TGTGCCAGCACCCGTAGCGGATTAACCCCCTACGAGCAGTACTTC.

This clone appeared once. The DNA of the CDR3 is TGTGCCAGTTCTCCGAGACAGGGCCTCGGAGGAGGTAGTGAGCAGTTCTTC. Translating it yields CASSPRQGLGGGSEQFF. The V call is TRBV19, the J call TRBJ2-1; TRBD1 matches 7 bases. V lost 8 bases and J lost 9; bases outside the gene matches: 22. The V gene's germline CDR1 is LNHDA and CDR2 SQIVND (reference sequence). This CDR3 region has 17 residues.

J is TRBJ2-2 and V is TRBV13, with D unresolved. The CDR3 is 12 amino acids. Trimming shortened V by 0 bases and J by 6 bases, and 2 bases separated the two germline ends. The germline V gene encodes CDR1 PRHDT and CDR2 FYEKMQ (reference sequence). The CDR3 region has the DNA TGTGCCAGCAGCTTAGGCCCCGGGGAGCTGTTTTTT. Encoded protein: CASSLGPGELFF. The variable domain in full, with the rest retrieved from reference TRBV13 and TRBJ2-2, is AAGVIQSPRHLIKEKRETATLKCYPIPRHDTVYWYQQGPGQDPQFLISFYEKMQSDKGSIPDRFSAQQFSDYHSELNMSSLELGDSALYFCASSLGPGELFFGEGSRLTVL.

The chain recombines TRBV11-3 with TRBJ2-3; D not certain. From germline, CDR1 is SGHNT and CDR2 YENEEA. Trimming removed 3 bases at V and 2 bases at J, with 9 bases between. CDR3 length: 14 residues. This CDR3 reads CASSFDSTTDTQYF. The CDR3 bases are TGTGCCAGCAGCTTCGATAGCACCACAGATACGCAGTATTTT.

V is TRBV5-1 and J is TRBJ2-1, with 13 nucleotides matching TRBD2. Trimming took 0 bases from V and 4 from J; bases not matched to a gene: 4. Germline V gene data show CDR1 as SGHRS and CDR2 as YFSETQ. CDR3 size: 17 residues. For the CDR3, the DNA is TGCGCCAGCAGCTTGGGGACTAGCGGGAGTTGGTACAATGAGCAGTTCTTC. Amino acid sequence: CASSLGTSGSWYNEQFF.

V and J are TRBV14 and TRBJ2-1, with 7 bases fitting TRBD2. Germline V gives CDR1 SGHDN, CDR2 FVKESK. Trimming removed 1 base from V and 6 bases from J; junction bases left unmatched: 12. This CDR3 contains 17 residues. CDR3: CASSQGWWAPGGNEQFF. CDR3 coding DNA: TGTGCCAGCAGCCAAGGATGGTGGGCCCCGGGGGGCAATGAGCAGTTCTTC.

The V gene is TRBV9, the J gene TRBJ2-3, with D possibly TRBD2 on 6 matching bases. The germline V and J ends were trimmed by 0 bases and 2 bases, with 10 bases remaining between them. The germline V gene encodes CDR1 SGDLS and CDR2 YYNGEE. CDR3 size: 15 residues. The CDR3 DNA reads as TGTGCCAGCAGCGTAGGAGTAGCGGCCACAGATACGCAGTATTTT. This codes for CASSVGVAATDTQYF.

V usage is TRBV7-8 and J usage is TRBJ2-1; 12 nucleotides line up with TRBD1. CDR1 and CDR2 (germline): SGHVS, FQNEAQ. CDR3 length: 14 residues. The J segment lost 9 bases and the V segment lost 8 bases, leaving 8 bases of the junction unmatched. In DNA form, the CDR3 reads TGTGCCAGCGGCCGGGACAGGGGGCCAATTGAGCAGTTCTTC. Amino acid sequence: CASGRDRGPIEQFF.

The V gene is TRBV7-9, the J gene TRBJ2-2; 10 bases are shared with TRBD2. The CDR3 loop spans 18 amino acids. Germline V lookup: CDR1 SEHNR, CDR2 FQNEAQ (reference sequence). Trimming at V came to 2 bases and at J to 5 bases, leaving 11 bases not matched to a gene. In nucleotides, the CDR3 is TGTGCCAGCAGCTTAATCGGGCTAGCGGGAGTTCAAACCGGGGAGCTGTTTTTT. It yields the protein CASSLIGLAGVQTGELFF.

V is TRBV7-2 and J is TRBJ1-1; 8 nucleotides agree with TRBD1. V shed 0 bases, J shed 4 bases, and the junction held 4 bases outside the gene matches. The CDR3 is 15 residues long. Germline loops: CDR1 SGHTA, CDR2 FQGNSA. CDR3 nucleotide sequence: TGTGCCAGCAGCTTAGCGTACGGACAGGGCACTGAAGCTTTCTTT. Translated: CASSLAYGQGTEAFF.

V and J are TRBV9 and TRBJ1-1; possible D gene TRBD1, 6 bases. V lost 3 bases and J lost 1, with 13 bases in between. The CDR3 consists of 15 residues. CDR1 and CDR2 from the germline V gene are SGDLS and YYNGEE. The CDR3 sequence: CASSARTDQNTEAFF. CDR3 nucleotides: TGTGCCAGCAGCGCCCGGACAGACCAGAACACTGAAGCTTTCTTT.

This clone was picked up a small number of times. This rearrangement joins TRBV7-6 to TRBJ2-7, with D perhaps given as TRBD1 or TRBD2 (6 bases each). Trimming took off 5 bases at V and 2 bases at J, with 13 bases between the two ends. The CDR3 is 14 amino acids. CDR1 is SGHVS and CDR2 is FNYEAQ in the germline V gene. CDR3 sequence reads: CASSPTGTPYEQYF. CDR3 coding DNA: TGTGCCAGCAGCCCAACAGGGACTCCCTACGAGCAGTACTTC.

The V call is TRBV28, the J call TRBJ2-7; perhaps TRBD2 as D (5 bases). The CDR3 is made up of 13 amino acids. The V end lost 8 bases, the J end lost 2 bases, and 13 bases lay between the germline ends. Germline V CDR1 and CDR2: MDHEN, SYDVKM. The CDR3 protein is CASLKTTTYEQYF. The CDR3 nucleotides read TGTGCCAGCCTAAAGACTACTACCTACGAGCAGTACTTC.

The genes are TRBV18 and TRBJ1-1; no firm D call. Trimming pared 3 bases from V and 1 base from J, leaving 9 bases between. The CDR3 consists of 14 residues. The germline gives CDR1 KGHSH, CDR2 LQKENI. CDR3 nucleotides: TGTGCCAGCTCACCCGGGAATCGGAACACTGAAGCTTTCTTT. This translates into CASSPGNRNTEAFF.

V usage is TRBV6-5 and J usage is TRBJ2-3, with D hard to call. This CDR3 contains 14 residues. Germline lookup yields CDR1 MNHEY and CDR2 SVGAGI. Between the trimmed V and J ends, which lost 4 bases and 6 bases, there was a span of 14 bases. CDR3 region: CASSSYSFADTQYF. The CDR3 nucleotides are TGTGCCAGCAGTTCCTATTCGTTCGCCGATACGCAGTATTTT.

The V call is TRBV19, the J call TRBJ2-1; D may be TRBD1 (6 bases). Trimming pared 3 bases from V and 6 bases from J, leaving 21 bases between. The CDR3 is 17 amino acids. The germline CDR1 and CDR2 sequences are LNHDA and SQIVND (reference sequence). DNA for the CDR3: TGTGCCAGTAGTATTTCAAAAGGGGGATTATCGTTCAATGAGCAGTTCTTC. It specifies CASSISKGGLSFNEQFF.